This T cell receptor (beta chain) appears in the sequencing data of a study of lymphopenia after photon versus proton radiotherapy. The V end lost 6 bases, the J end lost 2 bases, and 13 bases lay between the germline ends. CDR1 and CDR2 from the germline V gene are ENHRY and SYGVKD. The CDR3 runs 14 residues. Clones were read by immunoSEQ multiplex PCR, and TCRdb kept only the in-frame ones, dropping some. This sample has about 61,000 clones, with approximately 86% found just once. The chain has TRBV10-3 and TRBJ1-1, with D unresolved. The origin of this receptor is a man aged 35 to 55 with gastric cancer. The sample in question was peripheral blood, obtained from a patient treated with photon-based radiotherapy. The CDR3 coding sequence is TGTGCCATCAGGGCGGGTGGTATTAACACTGAAGCTTTCTTT. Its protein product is CAIRAGGINTEAFF.